These 6 T cell receptor beta chains were all obtained from the same sample, sequenced in a study of blood T cell repertoires in COVID-19. Produced via immunoSEQ multiplex PCR; TCRdb's table is partial and in-frame only. Of about 190,000 clones in the sample, 80% to 85% are singletons; the top ten hold approximately 12%. Source material: peripheral blood. The receptors derive from a woman aged 80 or older with COVID-19, enrolled during active disease.

This clone came up once. The genes are TRBV30 and TRBJ1-4, with D tentatively TRBD1 (6 bases). The germline CDR1 and CDR2 sequences are GTSNPN and SVGIG (reference sequence). CDR3 length: 14 residues. V was pared by 4 bases and J by 4 bases, with 13 bases between. The CDR3 reads CAWTRGGGNEKLFF. In nucleotides, the CDR3 is TGTGCCTGGACCAGGGGCGGGGGTAATGAAAAACTGTTTTTT. The whole variable domain, remainder taken from reference TRBV30 and TRBJ1-4, is SQTIHQWPATLVQPVGSPLSLECTVEGTSNPNLYWYRQAAGRGLQLLFYSVGIGQISSEVPQNLSASRPQDRQFILSSKKLLLSDSGFYLCAWTRGGGNEKLFFGSGTQLSVL.

This clone was counted a few times. The chain has TRBV9 and TRBJ2-3; TRBD1 matches 8 bases. The germline V gene encodes CDR1 SGDLS and CDR2 YYNGEE. The CDR3 spans 14 residues. The V and J ends lost 4 bases and 5 bases, in that order; junction bases with no gene match: 6. The CDR3 DNA sequence: TGTGCCAGCAGCCTGGGGACAGGTCGAGATACGCAGTATTTT. This sequence encodes CASSLGTGRDTQYF. The full variable domain, its missing parts supplied by reference TRBV9 and TRBJ2-3, is DSGVTQTPKHLITATGQRVTLRCSPRSGDLSVYWYQQSLDQGLQFLIQYYNGEERAKGNILERFSAQQFPDLHSELNLSSLELGDSALYFCASSLGTGRDTQYFGPGTRLTVL.

The chain joins TRBV7-2 to TRBJ2-7; D possibly corresponds to TRBD2 (6 bases). CDR1 and CDR2 from the germline V gene are SGHTA and FQGNSA. Trimming cost V 6 bases and J 6 bases, with 12 bases left between them. This CDR3 region has 12 residues. The CDR3 bases are TGTGCCAGCAGTAAGGAGGGAGGCGAGCAGTACTTC. Translation: CASSKEGGEQYF.

This clone was found a few times. This chain connects TRBV30 to TRBJ2-1, with 8 positions matching TRBD2. Per germline, CDR1 GTSNPN and CDR2 SVGIG (reference sequence). With 2 bases clipped from V and 7 bases from J, the junction kept 4 bases outside the gene matches. The CDR3 totals 13 residues. CDR3 nucleotides: TGTGCCTGGAGTCCGGGACTAGATAATGAGCAGTTCTTC. It translates to CAWSPGLDNEQFF. Full variable domain (missing parts from reference TRBV30 and TRBJ2-1): SQTIHQWPATLVQPVGSPLSLECTVEGTSNPNLYWYRQAAGRGLQLLFYSVGIGQISSEVPQNLSASRPQDRQFILSSKKLLLSDSGFYLCAWSPGLDNEQFFGPGTRLTVL.

At least ten counts were recorded for this clone. The chain links TRBV11-1 to TRBJ2-2; perhaps TRBD2 as D (6 bases). The germline CDR1 and CDR2 sequences are SGHAT and FQDESV (reference sequence). The length of the CDR3 is 15 residues. The V end was cut by 3 bases, the J end by 7 bases, with 15 bases between. CDR3 nucleotide sequence: TGTGCCAGCAGCTTTCTCGTCGGGGAGGTCGGGGAGCTGTTTTTT. This sequence encodes CASSFLVGEVGELFF.

This clone was picked up a small number of times. The V and J genes are TRBV3-1 (or the pseudogene TRBV3-2) and TRBJ1-6, with TRBD1 as a possible D gene (5 bases). There are 16 residues in the CDR3. Germline CDR1 and CDR2: LGHDT and YNNKEL (reference sequence). The ends were cut back, 0 bases at V and 6 bases at J, with 12 bases in the middle. In nucleotides, the CDR3 is TGTGCCAGCAGCCAAGAGGGCAGGGTGGTTAATTCACCCCTCCACTTT. It codes for CASSQEGRVVNSPLHF.